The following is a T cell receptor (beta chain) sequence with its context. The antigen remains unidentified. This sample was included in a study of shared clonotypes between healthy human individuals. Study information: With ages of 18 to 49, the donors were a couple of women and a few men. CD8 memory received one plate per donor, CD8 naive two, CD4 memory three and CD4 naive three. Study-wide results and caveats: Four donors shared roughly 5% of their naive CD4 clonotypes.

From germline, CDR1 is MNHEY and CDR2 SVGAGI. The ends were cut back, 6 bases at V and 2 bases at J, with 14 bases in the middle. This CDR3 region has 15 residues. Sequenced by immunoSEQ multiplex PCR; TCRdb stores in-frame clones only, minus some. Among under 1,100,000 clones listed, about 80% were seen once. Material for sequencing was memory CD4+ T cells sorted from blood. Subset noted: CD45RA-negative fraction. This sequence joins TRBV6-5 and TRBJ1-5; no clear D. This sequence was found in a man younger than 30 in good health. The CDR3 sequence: CASRQAVAGNQPQHF. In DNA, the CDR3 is TGTGCCAGCAGGCAGGCTGTAGCAGGCAATCAGCCCCAGCATTTT.